This T cell receptor (beta chain) was captured in a study of cytomegalovirus exposure and HLA in healthy donors. V was shortened by 5 bases and J by 7 bases, with 15 bases between the two germline ends. CDR1 and CDR2 (germline): KGHSH, LQKENI. The CDR3 is 13 residues long. Primers for the PCR totalled 60 Vbeta and 13 Jbeta. Sequencing used immunoSEQ multiplex PCR; TCRdb keeps in-frame clones, though not all of them. The sample has around 120,000 clones; 77% are singletons. This sequence was found in a human donor in good health. The rearrangement links TRBV18 to TRBJ2-7, with a weak D call TRBD1 (6 bases). The sequenced material came from PBMCs. CDR3 protein: CASSVNRVGEQYF. Here the CDR3 DNA reads TGTGCCAGCTCAGTAAACAGGGTTGGGGAGCAGTACTTC. Supplemented by reference TRBV18 and TRBJ2-7, the full variable domain reads NAGVMQNPRHLVRRRGQEARLRCSPMKGHSHVYWYRQLPEEGLKFMVYLQKENIIDESGMPKERFSAEFPKEGPSILRIQQVVRGDSAAYFCASSVNRVGEQYFGPGTRLTVT.